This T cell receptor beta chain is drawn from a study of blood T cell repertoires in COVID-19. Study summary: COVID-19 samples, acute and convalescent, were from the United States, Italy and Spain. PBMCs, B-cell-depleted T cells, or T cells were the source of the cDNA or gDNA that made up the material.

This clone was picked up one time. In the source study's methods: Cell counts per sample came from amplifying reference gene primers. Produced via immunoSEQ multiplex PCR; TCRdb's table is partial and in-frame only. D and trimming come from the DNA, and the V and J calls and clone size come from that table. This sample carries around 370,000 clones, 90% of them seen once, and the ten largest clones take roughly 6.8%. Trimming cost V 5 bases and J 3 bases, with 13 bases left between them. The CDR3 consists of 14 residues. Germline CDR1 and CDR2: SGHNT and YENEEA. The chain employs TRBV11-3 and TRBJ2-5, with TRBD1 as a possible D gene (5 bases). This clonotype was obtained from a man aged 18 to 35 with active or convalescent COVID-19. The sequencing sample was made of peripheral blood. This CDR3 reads CASSHDEGEETQYF. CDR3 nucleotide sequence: TGTGCCAGCAGCCACGATGAAGGGGAAGAGACCCAGTACTTC.